The 28 T cell receptor beta chains presented below share a single source sample, sequenced in a study of early T cells in non-severe SARS-CoV-2 infection. TCRdb recomputed calls from the 5' RACE reads with MiXCR, one row per CDR3 protein. The sample lists some 80,000 distinct CDR3 sequences, approximately 5% occurring once. The source material was whole blood, sampled at baseline. These receptors all stem from an adult who was a healthcare worker with PCR-confirmed SARS-CoV-2 infection or an uninfected control (not recorded which).

There are many counts of this clonotype. This chain links TRBV11-2 with TRBJ2-1; perhaps TRBD2 as D (7 bases). Trimming took 5 bases from V and 3 from J, leaving 14 bases between them. This CDR3 spans 15 amino acids. CDR1 is SGHAT and CDR2 is FQNNGV in the germline V gene. The CDR3 loop reads CASSAPGGLYNEQFF. Written as DNA, the CDR3 is TGTGCCAGCAGCGCTCCGGGGGGCCTCTACAATGAGCAGTTCTTC.

This clonotype was detected only a few times. One end of the junction is discordant with germline, which a read error may explain. V gene TRBV2 combines with J gene TRBJ2-5; TRBD2 aligns across 8 bases. Germline CDR1 and CDR2: SNHLY and FYNNEI. The CDR3 consists of 16 residues. The CDR3 DNA sequence: TGTGCCAGCGGCTTGGGGCTAGCGGGCCCTGCAGGCGTGTCGAACTTC. Translating gives CASGLGLAGPAGVSNF.

This clonotype was seen many times. The chain has TRBV27 and TRBJ2-7; the match to TRBD2 covers 9 bases. The germline CDR1 and CDR2 sequences are MNHEY and SMNVEV (reference sequence). The CDR3 runs to 16 residues. The junction had 8 bases not matched to a gene; V was cut back by 5 bases and J by 0 bases. CDR3 DNA: TGTGCCAGCAGTCCTACCTTAGCGGGAGTCTCCTACGAGCAGTACTTC. Its protein product is CASSPTLAGVSYEQYF.

This clonotype was found many times. The chain uses TRBV30 and TRBJ2-3; 12 bases match TRBD1. Germline lookup yields CDR1 GTSNPN and CDR2 SVGIG (reference sequence). The CDR3 runs 15 residues. Losses at the gene ends were 3 bases for V and 3 bases for J; bases not matched to a gene: 4. CDR3 nucleotides: TGTGCCTGGAGCGGGACAGGGGGCTCAACAGATACGCAGTATTTT. Translation gives CAWSGTGGSTDTQYF.

The chain recombines TRBV29-1 with TRBJ1-2; D ambiguous. Trimming took off 4 bases at V and 5 bases at J, with 11 bases between the two ends. The CDR3 runs 12 residues. CDR1 and CDR2 from the germline V gene are SQVTM and ANQGSEA. CDR3 sequence reads: CSVARATYGYTF. The CDR3, as DNA: TGCAGCGTTGCACGAGCCACGTATGGCTACACCTTC.

This clonotype was picked up many times. The rearrangement joins TRBV11-2 to TRBJ2-1, with 7 nucleotides matching TRBD1. The junction had 7 bases not matched to a gene; V was cut back by 4 bases and J by 4 bases. The CDR3 contains 15 residues. Germline values: CDR1 SGHAT, CDR2 FQNNGV. CDR3 sequence (DNA): TGTGCCAGCAGCTCTCAACCGGGACAGTACAATGAGCAGTTCTTC. It specifies CASSSQPGQYNEQFF. The full variable domain, with the rest looked up from reference TRBV11-2 and TRBJ2-1, is EAGVAQSPRYKIIEKRQSVAFWCNPISGHATLYWYQQILGQGPKLLIQFQNNGVVDDSQLPKDRFSAERLKGVDSTLKIQPAKLEDSAVYLCASSSQPGQYNEQFFGPGTRLTVL.

This clonotype was detected only a few times. The J gene is TRBJ2-1, the V gene TRBV14; D might be TRBD1 (6 bases). Trimming left V 6 bases short and J 1 base short, with 13 bases between. Germline V CDR1 and CDR2: SGHDN, FVKESK. There are 15 residues in the CDR3. Written as DNA, the CDR3 is TGTGCCAGCAGACCCAGGGGTGGTTCCTACAATGAGCAGTTCTTC. Translating gives CASRPRGGSYNEQFF.

Ten or more counts support this clonotype. The CDR3 sequence: CASSLFGLAGSYNEQFF. The CDR3, as DNA: TGTGCCAGCAGCCTCTTTGGACTAGCGGGGTCCTACAATGAGCAGTTCTTC. The chain links TRBV4-2 to TRBJ2-1, with 12 positions matching TRBD2. The V gene's germline CDR1 is LGHNA and CDR2 YNFKEQ. The CDR3 totals 17 residues. V shed 4 bases, J shed 1 base, and the junction held 5 bases outside the gene matches.

This clonotype has a count of ten or more. The chain couples TRBV7-9 to TRBJ1-1; tentative D call: TRBD1 (6 bases). Trimming cost V 5 bases and J 1 base, with 14 bases left between them. CDR3 size: 15 residues. The germline gives CDR1 SEHNR, CDR2 FQNEAQ (reference sequence). The chain's CDR3 is CASSRWTVSNTEAFF. CDR3 coding DNA: TGTGCCAGCAGCCGATGGACAGTGTCGAACACTGAAGCTTTCTTT.

This chain links TRBV7-9 with TRBJ1-3, with D unresolved. The V gene's germline CDR1 is SEHNR and CDR2 FQNEAQ (reference sequence). V dropped 9 bases and J dropped 0 bases, with 18 bases sitting between them. The CDR3 covers 16 residues. The CDR3 region has the DNA TGTGCCAGTGAGACCCTGACTTACTACTCTGGAAACACCATATATTTT. It specifies CASETLTYYSGNTIYF.

This clonotype was recorded at least ten times. CDR3 residues: CASLRDYGANVLTF. CDR3 coding DNA: TGTGCCAGCCTTCGGGACTACGGGGCCAACGTCCTGACTTTC. This chain connects TRBV28 to TRBJ2-6; 7 nucleotides align to TRBD2. Germline V gene lookup returns CDR1 MDHEN and CDR2 SYDVKM. V trimming: 8 bases; J trimming: 4 bases; junction bases outside the gene matches: 5. The CDR3 consists of 14 residues.

This clonotype was seen ten or more times. The chain uses TRBV5-1 and TRBJ2-6; no clear D. V was pared by 0 bases and J by 0 bases, with 7 bases between. There are 16 residues in the CDR3. Germline assignment: CDR1 SGHRS and CDR2 YFSETQ. The CDR3 protein is CASSLAGLSGANVLTF. Written as DNA, the CDR3 is TGCGCCAGCAGCTTGGCGGGCCTCTCTGGGGCCAACGTCCTGACTTTC.

This clonotype was counted at least ten times. The V call is TRBV6-5, the J call TRBJ2-7; TRBD2 matches at 10 bases. J gave up 5 bases and V 5 bases, and 15 bases lay outside the gene matches. Germline V gene data show CDR1 as MNHEY and CDR2 as SVGAGI. The CDR3 length is 17 residues. Written as DNA, the CDR3 is TGTGCCAGCAGTACCCGAAGGAGCGGGAGGGCCCTTGACGAGCAGTACTTC. It is translated as CASSTRRSGRALDEQYF.

This clonotype has a handful of counts. The J gene is TRBJ2-5, the V gene TRBV9; 11 nucleotides agree with TRBD2. Germline trimming cut 6 bases from V and 2 bases from J; bases unmatched to any gene: 6. Germline V gives CDR1 SGDLS, CDR2 YYNGEE. This CDR3 has 15 amino acids. CDR3 loop: CASTPGLAVQETQYF. In DNA form, the CDR3 reads TGTGCCAGCACCCCGGGACTAGCGGTACAAGAGACCCAGTACTTC.

This clonotype was observed many times. CDR3 protein: CSVSSNYGYTF. DNA for the CDR3: TGCAGCGTTTCGAGTAACTATGGCTACACCTTC. The J gene is TRBJ1-2, the V gene TRBV29-1, with D unclear. The CDR3 consists of 11 residues. Trimming stripped 5 bases from V and 1 base from J, with 5 bases between. Germline CDR1 SQVTM, CDR2 ANQGSEA.

This clonotype was picked up a small number of times. The chain employs TRBV7-6 and TRBJ2-7, with 8 bases lining up with TRBD2. The ends lost 5 bases at V and 6 bases at J; junction bases unmatched: 9. The CDR3 is 14 residues long. Germline V gene data show CDR1 as SGHVS and CDR2 as FNYEAQ. CDR3 DNA: TGTGCCAGCAGCCATCGAGCGGGAGCTAGCGAGCAGTACTTC. Its protein is CASSHRAGASEQYF.

This clonotype has at least ten counts. The V and J genes are TRBV12-3 or TRBV12-4 and TRBJ2-3; D is unresolved. CDR3 length: 11 amino acids. V gave up 7 bases and J gave up 6 bases, with 8 bases separating them. CDR3 in DNA: TGTGCCAGCACCCTGTTCGATACGCAGTATTTT. The encoded protein is CASTLFDTQYF.

The rearrangement links TRBV28 to TRBJ2-7; D unresolved. CDR1 and CDR2 from the germline V gene are MDHEN and SYDVKM. The length of the CDR3 is 11 residues. V dropped 8 bases and J dropped 1 base, with 6 bases sitting between them. The CDR3: CASRRSYEQYF. DNA for the CDR3: TGTGCCAGCCGCAGATCCTACGAGCAGTACTTC.

This clonotype has only a few counts. The rearrangement joins TRBV5-1 to TRBJ2-3; D gene unclear. The V end was cut by 7 bases, the J end by 0 bases, with 15 bases between. Germline V gene sequence: CDR1 SGHRS, CDR2 YFSETQ. The CDR3 runs to 15 residues. CDR3 region: CASEPSGASTDTQYF. The CDR3 nucleotides read TGCGCCAGCGAACCCTCCGGAGCTAGCACAGATACGCAGTATTTT.

This clonotype was recorded many times. V is TRBV6-5 and J is TRBJ1-4, with 7 nucleotides matching TRBD1. The V and J ends lost 6 bases and 8 bases, in that order; junction bases with no gene match: 6. CDR3 size: 13 residues. The germline V gene encodes CDR1 MNHEY and CDR2 SVGAGI. CDR3 residues: CASRRQGGEKLFF. CDR3 DNA sequence: TGTGCCAGCAGGCGACAGGGAGGCGAAAAACTGTTTTTT.

The table lists this clonotype with many counts. V is TRBV5-8 and J is TRBJ2-3; D gene ambiguous. The CDR3 totals 14 residues. Trimming removed 2 bases at V and 2 bases at J, with 9 bases between. Per the germline V gene, CDR1 is SGHTS and CDR2 is YDEGEE. CDR3 sequence reads: CASSLETYTDTQYF. The CDR3 DNA sequence: TGTGCCAGCAGCTTAGAAACCTACACAGATACGCAGTATTTT.

This clonotype has ten or more counts. The J gene is TRBJ2-3, the V gene TRBV18; 8 nucleotides align to TRBD1. The germline V gene has CDR1 KGHSH and CDR2 LQKENI. The CDR3 runs 13 residues. J was trimmed by 1 base and V by 8 bases; bases with no gene match: 2. The CDR3, as DNA: TGTGCCAGCGCGGACAGGGGCACAGATACGCAGTATTTT. This translates into CASADRGTDTQYF.

The table lists this clonotype with a few counts. V is TRBV7-2 and J is TRBJ2-6; the D call may be TRBD1 or TRBD2 (5 bases each). V gave up 2 bases and J gave up 2 bases, with 16 bases separating them. Per germline, CDR1 SGHTA and CDR2 FQGNSA. This CDR3 contains 18 residues. CDR3 sequence reads: CASSLRGRGSPGANVLTF. CDR3 bases: TGTGCCAGCAGCTTAAGGGGACGAGGCTCCCCTGGGGCCAACGTCCTGACTTTC.

This clonotype appeared a few times. The V call is TRBV20-1, the J call TRBJ2-1, with 11 bases lining up with TRBD2. V shed 6 bases, J shed 6 bases, and the junction held 10 bases outside the gene matches. From germline, CDR1 is DFQATT and CDR2 SNEGSKA (reference sequence). The CDR3 length is 15 residues. The CDR3 coding sequence is TGCAGTGCCCCAGGGGGACTAGCGGCCCTCAATGAGCAGTTCTTC. Translated: CSAPGGLAALNEQFF.

This clonotype showed up just a few times. The rearrangement uses TRBV2 and TRBJ2-7, with a weak D call TRBD1 (5 bases). Germline V CDR1 and CDR2: SNHLY, FYNNEI. The CDR3 is made up of 13 amino acids. V lost 4 bases to trimming and J lost 7 bases, with 14 bases between them. This CDR3 reads CASSGQGAGEQYF. DNA of the CDR3: TGTGCCAGCAGTGGCCAAGGGGCAGGGGAGCAGTACTTC.

The sample holds a few counts of this clonotype. The chain joins TRBV6-2 or TRBV6-3 to TRBJ2-1; a weak D match, TRBD2 (5 bases). V was clipped by 6 bases and J by 4 bases, with 10 bases between them. The CDR3 covers 13 residues. CDR1 and CDR2 (germline): MNHEY, SVGEGT. CDR3 region: CASRRELYNEQFF. CDR3 sequence (DNA): TGTGCCAGCAGGAGGGAGTTGTACAATGAGCAGTTCTTC.

The table lists this clonotype with many counts. The chain uses TRBV27 and TRBJ2-7; 7 bases align to TRBD2. Germline CDR1 and CDR2: MNHEY and SMNVEV (reference sequence). The CDR3 covers 14 residues. V trimming: 2 bases; J trimming: 4 bases; junction bases outside the gene matches: 5. The CDR3 sequence is CASSLGQGGYEQYF. CDR3 nucleotides: TGTGCCAGCAGTTTAGGCCAGGGAGGGTACGAGCAGTACTTC.

In this sample, this clonotype turned up a few times. The chain uses TRBV4-2 and TRBJ1-6; D call uncertain. CDR1 is LGHNA, CDR2 YNFKEQ, per germline. The CDR3 contains 16 residues. The V and J ends lost 0 bases and 6 bases respectively, with 12 bases between them. CDR3 sequence (DNA): TGTGCCAGCAGCCAAGACCCGACGGTGACTAATTCACCCCTCCACTTT. Amino acid sequence: CASSQDPTVTNSPLHF.